The 25 T cell receptor beta chains listed next were all sequenced from one sample in a study of T cells in Graves' hyperthyroidism and ophthalmopathy. TCR beta CDR3 region amplification was performed from RNA transcripts. Researchers ran a first-round RT-PCR on the TCR CDR3 using the HTBI primer set. A single record per CDR3 protein comes from TCRdb applying MiXCR to the multiplex PCR reads. The table includes about 380,000 distinct CDR3 sequences, approximately 17% detected once. The sequencing sample was made of blood. Every receptor here comes from a man younger than 35 with Graves' ophthalmopathy.

This clonotype appeared many times. The V call is TRBV6-1, the J call TRBJ1-1, with D possibly being TRBD1 (6 bases). This CDR3 is built from 13 residues. V was trimmed by 3 bases and J by 7 bases, leaving 12 bases between them. Germline CDR1 and CDR2: MNHNS and SASEGT. The CDR3 sequence: CASSELGGLEAFF. CDR3 nucleotide sequence: TGTGCCAGCAGTGAGTTAGGGGGGCTTGAAGCTTTCTTT.

This clonotype has ten or more counts. This chain uses TRBV3-1 with TRBJ2-7, with TRBD2 matching 10 bases. The CDR3 runs 15 residues. V lost 0 bases to trimming and J lost 4 bases; unmatched junction nucleotides: 3. Germline V gene sequence: CDR1 LGHDT, CDR2 YNNKEL (reference sequence). The CDR3 protein is CASSQEPSGGYEQYF. DNA for the CDR3: TGTGCCAGCAGCCAAGAACCTAGCGGGGGTTACGAGCAGTACTTC.

The V call is TRBV5-6, the J call TRBJ1-2, with TRBD1 as a possible D gene (5 bases). The CDR3 spans 13 residues. Per the germline V gene, CDR1 is SGHDT and CDR2 is YYEEEE. The germline V and J ends were trimmed by 7 bases and 4 bases, with 14 bases remaining between them. The CDR3 sequence: CASWMRDGYGYTF. CDR3 nucleotide sequence: TGTGCCAGCTGGATGAGGGACGGCTATGGCTACACCTTC.

This clonotype was detected many times. The CDR3 reads CSALDVSNQPQHF. CDR3 nucleotides: TGCAGTGCCCTTGACGTTAGCAATCAGCCCCAGCATTTT. The chain couples TRBV20-1 to TRBJ1-5, with unresolved D. Germline assignment: CDR1 DFQATT and CDR2 SNEGSKA (reference sequence). The V end lost 6 bases, the J end lost 0 bases, and 9 bases lay between the germline ends. The CDR3 extends over 13 amino acids.

This clonotype was recorded at least ten times. J is TRBJ1-6 and V is TRBV27, with 8 bases aligning to TRBD1. Germline trimming cut 2 bases from V and 8 bases from J; bases unmatched to any gene: 8. CDR1 is MNHEY and CDR2 is SMNVEV in the germline V gene (reference sequence). CDR3 size: 16 residues. DNA of the CDR3: TGTGCCAGCAGTTTAACCCCGACAGGGGTGGATTCACCCCTCCACTTT. Translating gives CASSLTPTGVDSPLHF.

This chain links TRBV6-1 with TRBJ2-6; D remains ambiguous. The CDR3 length is 14 residues. V was shortened by 8 bases and J by 0 bases, with 8 bases between the two germline ends. CDR1 and CDR2 from the germline V gene are MNHNS and SASEGT. For the CDR3, the DNA is TGTGCCAGCGCATGGACCTCTGGGGCCAACGTCCTGACTTTC. Residues: CASAWTSGANVLTF.

This clonotype came up many times. V is TRBV7-9 and J is TRBJ1-2; D is possibly TRBD1 (6 bases). This CDR3 spans 15 amino acids. V dropped 1 base and J dropped 4 bases, with 13 bases sitting between them. From germline, CDR1 is SEHNR and CDR2 FQNEAQ (reference sequence). As DNA, the CDR3 is TGTGCCAGCAGCTTAGGTGAGGGGGACTCCTATGGCTACACCTTC. It codes for CASSLGEGDSYGYTF.

This clonotype has a count of ten or more. The chain combines TRBV6-1 with TRBJ1-1, with no clear D. The CDR3 length is 13 residues. V was clipped by 11 bases and J by 0 bases, with 13 bases between them. Germline values: CDR1 MNHNS, CDR2 SASEGT. CDR3 sequence reads: CAVGKAMNTEAFF. In DNA form, the CDR3 reads TGTGCCGTGGGGAAGGCCATGAACACTGAAGCTTTCTTT.

This rearrangement joins TRBV7-6 to TRBJ1-2, with a possible D match to TRBD1 (5 bases). Germline V CDR1 and CDR2: SGHVS, FNYEAQ. The V gene lost 2 bases and the J gene lost 1 base, with 14 bases spanning the gap. The CDR3 is 16 residues long. The CDR3 DNA follows: TGTGCCAGCAGCTTAAACAGTCCAGGGAATAACTATGGCTACACCTTC. Its protein is CASSLNSPGNNYGYTF.

This clonotype was recorded at least ten times. CDR3 region: CASSLAGQGNYGYTF. Written as DNA, the CDR3 is TGCGCCAGCAGCTTGGCCGGACAGGGGAACTATGGCTACACCTTC. This chain connects TRBV5-1 to TRBJ1-2, with 9 positions matching TRBD1. The CDR3 totals 15 residues. Germline CDR1 and CDR2: SGHRS and YFSETQ. V gave up 0 bases and J gave up 2 bases; unmatched junction bases: 2.

There are a few counts of this clonotype. An end of the junction does not agree with germline; a read error may underlie this. The rearrangement uses TRBV6-1 and TRBJ1-1; TRBD1 might be the D (5 bases). Germline CDR1 and CDR2: MNHNS and SASEGT. This CDR3 region has 14 residues. The DNA of the CDR3 is TGTACCAGCAGTCCCGGGACGGGGAACACTGAAGCTTTCTTT. It specifies CTSSPGTGNTEAFF.

This clonotype was observed many times. J is TRBJ1-1 and V is TRBV11-3, with 7 nucleotides matching TRBD1. The CDR3 runs to 14 residues. V dropped 5 bases and J dropped 0; count of bases not matched to a gene: 3. The V gene's germline CDR1 is SGHNT and CDR2 YENEEA. CDR3 nucleotide sequence: TGTGCCAGCAGCCAAGGACAGGTGAACACTGAAGCTTTCTTT. Encoded protein: CASSQGQVNTEAFF.

This clonotype was picked up many times. This chain uses TRBV12-3 or TRBV12-4 with TRBJ2-1; TRBD2 agrees at 9 bases. The CDR3 extends over 15 amino acids. Trimming cost V 6 bases and J 2 bases; bases outside gene matches: 5. The chain's CDR3 is CASSGLAGTYNEQFF. The CDR3 DNA reads TGTGCCAGCAGCGGTCTAGCGGGGACCTACAATGAGCAGTTCTTC.

This clonotype was observed a handful of times. The chain links TRBV6-1 to TRBJ2-7; TRBD2 is a possible D gene (7 bases). The CDR3 has 14 residues. V gave up 5 bases and J gave up 3 bases, with 14 bases separating them. Germline V gene sequence: CDR1 MNHNS, CDR2 SASEGT. Here the CDR3 DNA reads TGTGCCAGCAGTCACGGGGGGCCCCACTACGAGCAGTACTTC. The encoded protein is CASSHGGPHYEQYF.

This clonotype has at least ten counts. J is TRBJ1-5 and V is TRBV11-2; D remains ambiguous. In germline, CDR1 is SGHAT, CDR2 FQNNGV. V was shortened by 0 bases and J by 7 bases, with 13 bases between the two germline ends. The length of the CDR3 is 15 residues. The CDR3 sequence: CASSLDDRSLQPQHF. The CDR3 nucleotides read TGTGCCAGCAGCTTAGATGATCGGAGCCTCCAGCCCCAGCATTTT.

This clonotype has only a few counts. The V gene is TRBV10-3, the J gene TRBJ2-5; D tentatively fits TRBD1 or TRBD2 (5 bases each). Per germline, CDR1 ENHRY and CDR2 SYGVKD. The CDR3 extends over 17 amino acids. Trimming stripped 0 bases from V and 2 bases from J, with 16 bases between. In nucleotides, the CDR3 is TGTGCCATCAGTGAGTCTACCGGGACGAATCGTCAAGAGACCCAGTACTTC. As protein: CAISESTGTNRQETQYF.

V and J are TRBV9 and TRBJ1-2; D uncertain. This CDR3 is 11 amino acids long. The V gene's germline CDR1 is SGDLS and CDR2 YYNGEE. Trimming cost V 7 bases and J 8 bases, with 12 bases left between them. The DNA for the CDR3 is TGTGCCAGCGAGAAGGAGGGCGGCTACACCTTC. Translating it yields CASEKEGGYTF.

This clonotype came up a few times. The chain combines TRBV6-1 with TRBJ2-7; 9 positions agree with TRBD1. The ends lost 6 bases at V and 6 bases at J; junction bases unmatched: 6. CDR1 and CDR2 (germline): MNHNS, SASEGT. The CDR3 runs 13 residues. The CDR3 sequence is CASSYGTGSEQYF. The CDR3 DNA is TGTGCCAGCAGCTACGGGACAGGGAGCGAGCAGTACTTC.

This clonotype was seen at least ten times. The chain joins TRBV5-1 to TRBJ2-5; D uncertain. The CDR3 is made up of 11 amino acids. V was pared by 0 bases and J by 5 bases, with 2 bases between. The V gene's germline CDR1 is SGHRS and CDR2 YFSETQ. CDR3 sequence: CASSLDETQYF. In nucleotides, the CDR3 is TGCGCCAGCAGCTTGGATGAGACCCAGTACTTC.

This rearrangement joins TRBV19 to TRBJ1-5; the D is unclear. Per germline, CDR1 LNHDA and CDR2 SQIVND (reference sequence). V was cut by 3 bases and J by 2 bases, with 8 bases left in between. This CDR3 contains 14 residues. CDR3 region: CASSIRDGNQPQHF. Here the CDR3 DNA reads TGTGCCAGTAGTATTCGGGATGGCAATCAGCCCCAGCATTTT.

The rearrangement links TRBV5-1 to TRBJ2-3; tentatively, D is TRBD1 or TRBD2 (5 bases each). The V gene lost 0 bases and the J gene lost 5 bases, with 10 bases spanning the gap. The germline CDR1 and CDR2 sequences are SGHRS and YFSETQ. The CDR3 consists of 14 residues. The CDR3 DNA follows: TGCGCCAGCAGCTTGGGAGGGCAGGGAGATACGCAGTATTTT. It translates to CASSLGGQGDTQYF.

This clonotype was recorded at least ten times. The rearrangement links TRBV5-1 to TRBJ1-1; the match to TRBD1 covers 7 bases. The CDR3 covers 17 residues. J was trimmed by 3 bases and V by 3 bases; bases with no gene match: 14. The germline V gene encodes CDR1 SGHRS and CDR2 YFSETQ. CDR3 region: CASSSNRDRPVDTEAFF. CDR3 nucleotide sequence: TGCGCCAGCAGCTCTAACCGGGACAGACCTGTGGACACTGAAGCTTTCTTT.

This clonotype has at least ten counts. Germline and junction disagree at one end, which may indicate a read error. The V call is TRBV7-9, the J call TRBJ1-1; D ambiguous. The CDR3 is made up of 13 amino acids. Germline-derived CDR1 and CDR2 are SEHNR and FQNEAQ (reference sequence). CDR3 sequence (DNA): TGCGCCAGCAGCTCTCCGGGGAACACTGAAGCTTTCTTT. It is translated as CASSSPGNTEAFF. Combining the CDR3 with reference TRBV7-9 and TRBJ1-1 gives the whole variable domain DTGVSQNPRHKITKRGQNVTFRCDPISEHNRLYWYRQTLGQGPEFLTYFQNEAQLEKSRLLSDRFSAERPKGSFSTLEIQRTEQGDSAMYLCASSSPGNTEAFFGQGTRLTVV.

This clonotype was observed at least ten times. The rearrangement joins TRBV5-1 to TRBJ1-1; no clear D. Germline CDR1 reads SGHRS; CDR2 reads YFSETQ. V gave up 7 bases and J gave up 1 base, with 14 bases separating them. CDR3 length: 14 amino acids. CDR3 amino acids: CASQLLGENTEAFF. The CDR3 bases are TGCGCCAGCCAGTTGTTGGGCGAGAACACTGAAGCTTTCTTT.

This clonotype was picked up a small number of times. The chain employs TRBV7-9 and TRBJ1-1; no reliable D call. CDR3 length equals 13 residues. V was trimmed by 0 bases and J by 5 bases, leaving 7 bases between them. Germline CDR1 SEHNR, CDR2 FQNEAQ (reference sequence). The CDR3, as DNA: TGTGCCAGCAGCTTAGCTCCCACAACTGAAGCTTTCTTT. The encoded protein is CASSLAPTTEAFF.